The next 22 T cell receptor beta chains were all read from a single sample in a study of regulatory T cells in long-lasting Graves disease. Building of the TCR beta libraries involved iRepertoire HTBI primers and Arm-PCR of CDR3 regions. One entry per CDR3 protein results from TCRdb running MiXCR on the multiplex PCR reads. The table shows about 530,000 distinct CDR3 sequences, with about 16% occurring only once. Stated time point: newly diagnosed GD, antithyroid drugs for less than 3 months. Scientists built the TCR library using RNA that was extracted from PBMCs. The sample also formed part of further work on T cells in Graves' hyperthyroidism and ophthalmopathy.

The specimen comprised peripheral blood mononuclear cells (PBMCs), sampled at new diagnosis, from a patient treated with antithyroid drugs. These receptors all come from a woman aged 35 to 59 with Graves disease.

A remark on this clonotype: With a much larger clone just one base away, this may be a read error. This chain connects TRBV3-1 to TRBJ2-1, with D maybe TRBD1 (6 bases). Germline V gene data show CDR1 as LGHDT and CDR2 as YNNKEL (reference sequence). The CDR3 spans 15 residues. Trimming left V 4 bases short and J 10 bases short, with 20 bases between. Here the CDR3 reads CASSPGTGPSYEQFF. The CDR3 bases are TGTGCCAGCAGCCCCGGAACAGGGCCGTCATACGAGCAGTTCTTC.

This clonotype occurred a few times. V is TRBV9 and J is TRBJ2-3; 11 bases fit TRBD2. The CDR3 is 16 amino acids. Trimming removed 4 bases from V and 0 bases from J; junction bases left unmatched: 4. The germline V gene encodes CDR1 SGDLS and CDR2 YYNGEE. Here the CDR3 reads CASSPSGGPSTDTQYF. CDR3 nucleotide sequence: TGTGCCAGCAGCCCTAGCGGGGGGCCTAGCACAGATACGCAGTATTTT.

Ten or more counts support this clonotype. V is TRBV7-2 and J is TRBJ2-5, with D perhaps TRBD1 (5 bases). The CDR3 has 14 residues. With 3 bases removed from V and 3 bases from J, the gap between germline ends came to 11 bases. Germline V lookup: CDR1 SGHTA, CDR2 FQGNSA. The CDR3 DNA is TGTGCCAGCAGCTTGTCAGGGAACGAAGAGACCCAGTACTTC. It yields the protein CASSLSGNEETQYF. Filled out from reference TRBV7-2 and TRBJ2-5, the complete variable domain reads GAGVSQSPSNKVTEKGKDVELRCDPISGHTALYWYRQSLGQGLEFLIYFQGNSAPDKSGLPSDRFSAERTGGSVSTLTIQRTQQEDSAVYLCASSLSGNEETQYFGPGTRLLVL.

In its sample, this clonotype was seen many times. The chain couples TRBV7-9 to TRBJ1-4; D gene unclear. CDR3 length equals 16 residues. In germline, CDR1 is SEHNR, CDR2 FQNEAQ (reference sequence). V was shortened by 1 base and J by 5 bases, with 14 bases between the two germline ends. The CDR3 DNA reads TGTGCCAGCAGCTTAGGGAGCCGGGTCTTAAATGAAAAACTGTTTTTT. Protein: CASSLGSRVLNEKLFF.

The table lists this clonotype with a few counts. The chain links TRBV18 to TRBJ1-1; 9 bases align to TRBD1. CDR3 size: 14 residues. J lost 4 bases, V lost 7 bases, and 7 bases had no gene match. CDR1 and CDR2 from the germline V gene are KGHSH and LQKENI. The CDR3 spells CASFSPDRGTEAFF. The CDR3 DNA reads as TGTGCCAGCTTCAGTCCGGACAGGGGCACTGAAGCTTTCTTT.

This clonotype was counted ten times or more. The V call is TRBV12-3 or TRBV12-4, the J call TRBJ1-1; no definite D call. The CDR3 has 14 residues. V dropped 5 bases and J dropped 0 bases, with 10 bases sitting between them. The CDR3 region is CASSPVMVNTEAFF. The DNA for the CDR3 is TGTGCCAGCAGTCCGGTGATGGTGAACACTGAAGCTTTCTTT.

The DNA for the CDR3 is TGCGCCAGCAGTTTACCCCTTAGCGGGGGACTTCAGGGAGATGAGCAGTTCTTC. Translation gives CASSLPLSGGLQGDEQFF. J is TRBJ2-1 and V is TRBV5-1, with 9 bases fitting TRBD2. Germline CDR1 is SGHRS and CDR2 is YFSETQ. This CDR3 comprises 18 residues. V lost 5 bases to trimming and J lost 8 bases; unmatched junction nucleotides: 20.

This clonotype was detected many times. V is TRBV27 and J is TRBJ2-5; 9 bases fit TRBD2. Germline trimming cut 3 bases from V and 1 base from J; bases unmatched to any gene: 3. This CDR3 spans 15 amino acids. Germline loops: CDR1 MNHEY, CDR2 SMNVEV (reference sequence). CDR3 nucleotide sequence: TGTGCCAGCAGTTTTAAGCGGGGGGTCCAAGAGACCCAGTACTTC. Its protein is CASSFKRGVQETQYF.

This clonotype occurred many times. This chain uses TRBV13 with TRBJ1-2; TRBD1 might be the D (6 bases). V lost 5 bases, J lost 3 bases, and 16 bases lay in between. This CDR3 contains 15 residues. CDR1 is PRHDT, CDR2 FYEKMQ, per germline (reference sequence). CDR3 in amino acids: CASSEGGGMDYGYTF. As DNA, the CDR3 is TGTGCCAGCAGCGAGGGGGGGGGCATGGACTATGGCTACACCTTC.

This clonotype was detected many times. V is TRBV3-1 and J is TRBJ1-1, with D unclear. The CDR3 runs to 17 residues. Germline V gene data show CDR1 as LGHDT and CDR2 as YNNKEL (reference sequence). Deletions cut 1 base from V and 1 base from J, with 16 bases between. The CDR3 region has the DNA TGTGCCAGCAGCCAAGCCCCGGCCCCGGCCAAGAACACTGAAGCTTTCTTT. Protein: CASSQAPAPAKNTEAFF.

This clonotype has ten or more counts. The gene calls are TRBV7-9 and TRBJ1-1; perhaps TRBD1 as D (5 bases). Germline CDR1 reads SEHNR; CDR2 reads FQNEAQ (reference sequence). This CDR3 comprises 12 residues. V was cut by 5 bases and J by 7 bases, with 11 bases left in between. In DNA form, the CDR3 reads TGTGCCAGCAGCCATCGACAGCGTGAAGCTTTCTTT. Protein: CASSHRQREAFF.

This clonotype was counted many times. The gene calls are TRBV28 and TRBJ2-7, with 7 bases identical to TRBD1. This CDR3 is built from 15 residues. Germline loops: CDR1 MDHEN, CDR2 SYDVKM. Germline trimming cut 8 bases from V and 4 bases from J; bases unmatched to any gene: 14. CDR3 region: CASGGLGTAKYEQYF. The CDR3 nucleotides are TGTGCCAGCGGGGGTCTCGGGACAGCGAAATACGAGCAGTACTTC.

This clonotype was seen at least ten times. The genes are TRBV6-1 and TRBJ1-1; D gene ambiguous. Between the trimmed V and J ends, which lost 6 bases and 3 bases, there was a span of 14 bases. Germline V gene data show CDR1 as MNHNS and CDR2 as SASEGT. The CDR3 loop spans 14 amino acids. CDR3 amino acids: CASRSRATDTEAFF. The CDR3 bases are TGTGCCAGCAGATCGAGGGCGACGGACACTGAAGCTTTCTTT.

This clonotype was picked up a small number of times. Here the CDR3 DNA reads TGTGCCATCAGTGGAGGCAACTATCAGCCCCAGCATTTT. This encodes CAISGGNYQPQHF. J is TRBJ1-5 and V is TRBV10-3; D gene uncertain. The CDR3 spans 13 residues. The V gene's germline CDR1 is ENHRY and CDR2 SYGVKD. The V end lost 4 bases, the J end lost 5 bases, and 9 bases lay between the germline ends.

Remarks on this clonotype: A far larger clone is one base from this, pointing to a likely read error. J is TRBJ1-1 and V is TRBV6-2 or TRBV6-3; D is undetermined. The V gene's germline CDR1 is MNHEY and CDR2 SVGEGT. This CDR3 spans 14 amino acids. Trimming shortened V by 5 bases and J by 4 bases, and 14 bases separated the two germline ends. DNA for the CDR3: TGTGCCAGCAGTCTCTACCCCGTTGGCACTGAAGCTTTCTTT. Its protein product is CASSLYPVGTEAFF.

This clonotype was seen repeatedly, ten times or more. This sequence joins TRBV7-3 and TRBJ1-6, with D uncertain. Deletions cut 0 bases from V and 9 bases from J, with 12 bases between. This CDR3 has 15 residues. In germline, CDR1 is SGHTA, CDR2 FQGTGA. This CDR3 reads CASSLTSIRGSPLHF. DNA for the CDR3: TGTGCCAGCAGCTTAACGTCGATACGCGGTTCACCCCTCCACTTT.

The chain has TRBV2 and TRBJ1-5; TRBD1 is a possible D gene (6 bases). Germline V lookup: CDR1 SNHLY, CDR2 FYNNEI. The germline V and J ends were trimmed by 8 bases and 4 bases, with 15 bases remaining between them. This CDR3 is built from 14 residues. The CDR3 sequence: CASGPSDRNQPQHF. The CDR3, as DNA: TGTGCCAGCGGTCCTTCAGACAGGAATCAGCCCCAGCATTTT. Using reference TRBV2 and TRBJ1-5 for the parts outside the CDR3, the full variable domain is EPEVTQTPSHQVTQMGQEVILRCVPISNHLYFYWYRQILGQKVEFLVSFYNNEISEKSEIFDDQFSVERPDGSNFTLKIRSTKLEDSAMYFCASGPSDRNQPQHFGDGTRLSIL.

Ten or more counts support this clonotype. This chain connects TRBV5-1 to TRBJ2-3; D not certain. V was trimmed by 1 base and J by 3 bases, leaving 12 bases between them. The germline gives CDR1 SGHRS, CDR2 YFSETQ. The CDR3 runs to 15 residues. The CDR3 sequence is CASSLSSIYTDTQYF. The CDR3 region has the DNA TGCGCCAGCAGCTTGAGCTCAATTTATACAGATACGCAGTATTTT.

Ten or more counts support this clonotype. J is TRBJ2-1 and V is TRBV7-8; D possibly corresponds to TRBD1 (5 bases). This CDR3 comprises 17 residues. CDR1 is SGHVS, CDR2 FQNEAQ, per germline. The ends were cut back, 7 bases at V and 2 bases at J, with 21 bases in the middle. CDR3 in DNA: TGTGCCAGCATCCACCTTGGGCGGACAATCACCTACAATGAGCAGTTCTTC. It specifies CASIHLGRTITYNEQFF.

This clonotype was counted at least ten times. The chain has TRBV7-3 and TRBJ2-7; TRBD2 agrees at 7 bases. Germline trimming cut 2 bases from V and 2 bases from J; bases unmatched to any gene: 6. The CDR3 is made up of 15 amino acids. Germline V CDR1 and CDR2: SGHTA, FQGTGA. The CDR3 nucleotides read TGTGCCAGCAGCTTAGGAGCGGGGTCGACCTACGAGCAGTACTTC. It is translated as CASSLGAGSTYEQYF.

This clonotype was recorded many times. The chain combines TRBV12-3 or TRBV12-4 with TRBJ1-2; D remains ambiguous. CDR3 size: 15 residues. V dropped 6 bases and J dropped 6 bases, with 20 bases sitting between them. CDR3 region: CASRAPDPTRDGYTF. CDR3 nucleotides: TGTGCCAGCAGGGCCCCGGACCCAACGCGGGATGGCTACACCTTC.

Ten or more counts support this clonotype. V usage is TRBV7-2 and J usage is TRBJ2-5, with D possibly being TRBD2 (6 bases). Trimming left V 1 base short and J 6 bases short, with 9 bases between. The CDR3 runs to 13 residues. Germline values: CDR1 SGHTA, CDR2 FQGNSA. DNA of the CDR3: TGTGCCAGCAGCTTAGGACTAGAACAGACCCAGTACTTC. It codes for CASSLGLEQTQYF.